Below are 11 T cell receptor beta chains sequenced from a single sample in a study of CD8 T cells in Susac syndrome. When the RNA was reverse transcribed, random hexamers were used with an input of about 0.5 to 1 ug. TCRdb re-analysed the immunoSEQ multiplex PCR reads in MiXCR, keeping a single row per CDR3 protein. The sample gives approximately 100,000 distinct CDR3 sequences, 92% of which show up once; over 0.12% is in the top ten. Sequencing input: CD4+ T cells from PBMCs. The source is a human donor in good health.

This chain joins TRBV20-1 and TRBJ2-7; 10 bases line up with TRBD1. CDR1 and CDR2 (germline): DFQATT, SNEGSKA (reference sequence). The CDR3 runs to 13 residues. Germline trimming cut 4 bases from V and 6 bases from J; bases unmatched to any gene: 6. The CDR3 DNA reads TGCAGTGCTACTTCGGGACAGGGGACCGAGCAGTACTTC. Its protein is CSATSGQGTEQYF.

This clonotype was seen just once. This chain connects TRBV14 to TRBJ1-4; D is uncertain. Trimming removed 6 bases from V and 2 bases from J, with 13 bases in between. The CDR3 spans 15 residues. Germline CDR1 is SGHDN and CDR2 is FVKESK. The CDR3 DNA follows: TGTGCCAGCAGTCCCACGGACGGTACTAATGAAAAACTGTTTTTT. This translates into CASSPTDGTNEKLFF. The whole variable domain, remainder taken from reference TRBV14 and TRBJ1-4, is EAGVTQFPSHSVIEKGQTVTLRCDPISGHDNLYWYRRVMGKEIKFLLHFVKESKQDESGMPNNRFLAERTGGTYSTLKVQPAELEDSGVYFCASSPTDGTNEKLFFGSGTQLSVL.

The V gene is TRBV30, the J gene TRBJ1-1; no firm D call. CDR1 and CDR2 from the germline V gene are GTSNPN and SVGIG (reference sequence). Trimming cost V 2 bases and J 4 bases, with 8 bases left between them. The CDR3 runs to 12 residues. CDR3 bases: TGTGCCTGGAGTAAAGGGCCCACTGAAGCTTTCTTT. Translated: CAWSKGPTEAFF.

The chain is built from TRBV5-1 and TRBJ2-7; no firm D call. The CDR3 runs to 15 residues. Germline assignment: CDR1 SGHRS and CDR2 YFSETQ. Deletions cut 0 bases from V and 0 bases from J, with 10 bases between. The CDR3 sequence is CASSLVAAPSYEQYF. The CDR3 region has the DNA TGCGCCAGCAGCTTGGTGGCAGCTCCCTCCTACGAGCAGTACTTC.

The chain employs TRBV7-3 and TRBJ1-1, with D possibly matching TRBD1 (5 bases). V lost 2 bases, J lost 9 bases, and 16 bases lay in between. The CDR3 spans 14 residues. The germline CDR1 and CDR2 sequences are SGHTA and FQGTGA. The CDR3, as DNA: TGTGCCAGCAGCTTAGGGATGAAAGCGGACAAAGCTTTCTTT. It translates to CASSLGMKADKAFF.

This clonotype was seen a single time. The V gene is TRBV19, the J gene TRBJ1-2; the D gene is possibly TRBD1 (5 bases). V was shortened by 7 bases and J by 5 bases, with 17 bases between the two germline ends. Germline-derived CDR1 and CDR2 are LNHDA and SQIVND (reference sequence). This CDR3 region has 14 residues. In DNA, the CDR3 is TGTGCCAGTACTCCAATTCAGGCAGGGTATGGCTACACCTTC. Translated, it gives CASTPIQAGYGYTF.

This chain uses TRBV29-1 with TRBJ2-1; TRBD1 aligns across 9 bases. Germline V gene data show CDR1 as SQVTM and CDR2 as ANQGSEA. With V trimmed by 7 bases and J by 7 bases, 5 bases remained unmatched. This CDR3 comprises 12 residues. CDR3 amino acids: CSAGQGLNEQFF. The CDR3, as DNA: TGCAGCGCCGGACAGGGGTTGAATGAGCAGTTCTTC.

This clonotype has more than one count but fewer than ten. This sequence joins TRBV4-2 and TRBJ1-1; the D gene is possibly TRBD1 (6 bases). Trimming stripped 0 bases from V and 1 base from J, with 12 bases between. Germline CDR1 reads LGHNA; CDR2 reads YNFKEQ. CDR3 length: 16 residues. The CDR3 DNA reads as TGTGCCAGCAGCCAAGAGACAGGTTTGACGAACACTGAAGCTTTCTTT. Its translation: CASSQETGLTNTEAFF.

The chain employs TRBV29-1 and TRBJ1-4; no definite D call. The V end lost 6 bases, the J end lost 0 bases, and 11 bases lay between the germline ends. CDR3 length equals 14 residues. CDR1 and CDR2 from the germline V gene are SQVTM and ANQGSEA. The chain's CDR3 is CSVPSGSTNEKLFF. The DNA of the CDR3 is TGCAGCGTGCCTTCGGGATCAACTAATGAAAAACTGTTTTTT. The full variable domain, in which reference TRBV29-1 and TRBJ1-4 provide the parts outside the CDR3, is SAVISQKPSRDICQRGTSLTIQCQVDSQVTMMFWYRQQPGQSLTLIATANQGSEATYESGFVIDKFPISRPNLTFSTLTVSNMSPEDSSIYLCSVPSGSTNEKLFFGSGTQLSVL.

The rearrangement joins TRBV3-1 to TRBJ1-1; D is unresolved. CDR3 length: 12 amino acids. The V gene lost 2 bases and the J gene lost 3 bases, with 4 bases spanning the gap. In germline, CDR1 is LGHDT, CDR2 YNNKEL (reference sequence). CDR3 in amino acids: CASSQTDTEAFF. DNA for the CDR3: TGTGCCAGCAGCCAAACGGACACTGAAGCTTTCTTT. The complete variable domain, with remaining parts taken from reference TRBV3-1 and TRBJ1-1, reads DTAVSQTPKYLVTQMGNDKSIKCEQNLGHDTMYWYKQDSKKFLKIMFSYNNKELIINETVPNRFSPKSPDKAHLNLHINSLELGDSAVYFCASSQTDTEAFFGQGTRLTVV.

The chain has TRBV29-1 and TRBJ1-2; D remains ambiguous. V was trimmed by 0 bases and J by 4 bases, leaving 15 bases between them. The length of the CDR3 is 15 residues. Germline CDR1 reads SQVTM; CDR2 reads ANQGSEA. The CDR3 here is CSVEDRTALLYGYTF. The CDR3 DNA reads TGCAGCGTTGAAGATCGAACAGCTCTCCTCTATGGCTACACCTTC.